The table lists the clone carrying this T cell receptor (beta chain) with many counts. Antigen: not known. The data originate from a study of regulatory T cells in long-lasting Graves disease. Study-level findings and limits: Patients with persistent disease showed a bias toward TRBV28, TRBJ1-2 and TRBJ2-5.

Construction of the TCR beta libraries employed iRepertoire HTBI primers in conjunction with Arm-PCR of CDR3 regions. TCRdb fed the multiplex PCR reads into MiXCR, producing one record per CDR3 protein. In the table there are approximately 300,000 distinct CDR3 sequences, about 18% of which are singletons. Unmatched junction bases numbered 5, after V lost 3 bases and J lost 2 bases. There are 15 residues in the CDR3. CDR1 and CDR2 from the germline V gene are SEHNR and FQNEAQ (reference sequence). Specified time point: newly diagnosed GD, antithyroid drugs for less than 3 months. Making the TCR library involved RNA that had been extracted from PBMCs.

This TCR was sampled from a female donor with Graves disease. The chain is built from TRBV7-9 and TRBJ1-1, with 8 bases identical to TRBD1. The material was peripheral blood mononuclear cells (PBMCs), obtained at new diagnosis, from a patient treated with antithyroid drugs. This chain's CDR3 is CASSFRQGANTEAFF. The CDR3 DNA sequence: TGTGCCAGCAGCTTTCGGCAGGGGGCCAACACTGAAGCTTTCTTT.